This passage covers 23 T cell receptor beta chains from one sample sequenced in a study of blood T cell repertoires in COVID-19. Method: immunoSEQ multiplex PCR; TCRdb's copy keeps in-frame clones and lacks some. The sample yields 55,000 to 80,000 clones, around 83% seen once. Specimen: peripheral blood. The receptors originated from a human donor in a cohort sampled during active COVID-19.

This chain links TRBV19 with TRBJ2-7, with 10 nucleotides matching TRBD2. Germline CDR1 LNHDA, CDR2 SQIVND (reference sequence). The CDR3 consists of 15 residues. V lost 3 bases to trimming and J lost 3 bases; unmatched junction nucleotides: 5. CDR3 sequence: CASSMSSSGSYEQYF. DNA for the CDR3: TGTGCCAGTAGTATGTCGTCTAGCGGGAGCTACGAGCAGTACTTC.

The chain employs TRBV6-5 and TRBJ2-7, with D possibly being TRBD1 (6 bases). The germline V and J ends were trimmed by 6 bases and 0 bases, with 15 bases remaining between them. The V gene's germline CDR1 is MNHEY and CDR2 SVGAGI. The CDR3 sequence is 15 residues long. CDR3 sequence (DNA): TGTGCCAGCAGGGTTGACAGGACATTCTCCTACGAGCAGTACTTC. This codes for CASRVDRTFSYEQYF.

The chain links TRBV7-9 to TRBJ1-2; D unclear. The CDR3 sequence is 15 residues long. V lost 2 bases, J lost 6 bases, and 16 bases lay in between. Per germline, CDR1 SEHNR and CDR2 FQNEAQ (reference sequence). The CDR3 here is CASSLLVRSLDGYTF. CDR3 sequence (DNA): TGTGCCAGCAGCTTACTTGTCAGGTCACTTGATGGCTACACCTTC. Combining the CDR3 with reference TRBV7-9 and TRBJ1-2 gives the whole variable domain DTGVSQNPRHKITKRGQNVTFRCDPISEHNRLYWYRQTLGQGPEFLTYFQNEAQLEKSRLLSDRFSAERPKGSFSTLEIQRTEQGDSAMYLCASSLLVRSLDGYTFGSGTRLTVV.

The chain links TRBV2 to TRBJ2-6; D ambiguous. Germline V lookup: CDR1 SNHLY, CDR2 FYNNEI. The V end lost 3 bases, the J end lost 2 bases, and 5 bases lay between the germline ends. The CDR3 runs to 14 residues. CDR3 protein: CASSDRTGANVLTF. CDR3 sequence (DNA): TGTGCCAGCAGTGACCGTACTGGGGCCAACGTCCTGACTTTC.

This sequence joins TRBV2 and TRBJ2-7; 10 bases match TRBD2. Germline CDR1 and CDR2: SNHLY and FYNNEI. The CDR3 extends over 14 amino acids. V was clipped by 4 bases and J by 3 bases; unmatched bases: 3. Here the CDR3 reads CASSAGTSDYEQYF. CDR3 sequence (DNA): TGTGCCAGCAGTGCCGGGACTAGCGACTACGAGCAGTACTTC.

The chain recombines TRBV10-3 with TRBJ2-3; 7 nucleotides match TRBD1. The J segment lost 4 bases and the V segment lost 4 bases, leaving 11 bases of the junction unmatched. From germline, CDR1 is ENHRY and CDR2 SYGVKD. The CDR3 covers 16 residues. The CDR3 DNA reads TGTGCCATCAGTGTAAGGGGGCAGACGGACCCAGATACGCAGTATTTT. Translated, it gives CAISVRGQTDPDTQYF.

The chain employs TRBV7-9 and TRBJ1-2; tentatively, D is TRBD1 (5 bases). V lost 5 bases, J lost 7 bases, and 17 bases lay in between. Germline-derived CDR1 and CDR2 are SEHNR and FQNEAQ (reference sequence). The CDR3 contains 14 residues. The CDR3 here is CASSPGTNPSGYTF. In DNA, the CDR3 is TGTGCCAGCAGCCCCGGGACTAATCCCTCTGGCTACACCTTC.

The chain's CDR3 is CASSLFERGAEETQYF. The CDR3 region has the DNA TGTGCCAGCTCACTCTTCGAGCGGGGGGCCGAGGAGACCCAGTACTTC. This chain joins TRBV18 and TRBJ2-5, with TRBD2 matching over 9 bases. V shed 4 bases, J shed 5 bases, and the junction held 11 bases outside the gene matches. Germline CDR1 is KGHSH and CDR2 is LQKENI. The CDR3 is 16 amino acids.

This clone was counted only a few times. The chain recombines TRBV5-1 with TRBJ2-7, with D tentatively TRBD2 (7 bases). Germline V gene lookup returns CDR1 SGHRS and CDR2 YFSETQ. Trimming removed 8 bases at V and 3 bases at J, with 15 bases between. The CDR3 is 13 amino acids. The CDR3 DNA is TGCGCCAGTAGGGGGGGAACCCGCTACGAGCAGTACTTC. It yields the protein CASRGGTRYEQYF.

V and J are TRBV25-1 and TRBJ2-5; D not certain. Germline CDR1 reads MGHDK; CDR2 reads SYGVNS. The CDR3 spans 15 residues. Deletions cut 4 bases from V and 4 bases from J, with 16 bases between. The CDR3 DNA reads as TGTGCCAGCAGTGCTTCTCGCGGAAGTTCAGAGACCCAGTACTTC. Protein product: CASSASRGSSETQYF.

This clone was detected only once. This chain joins TRBV15 and TRBJ2-5; 11 bases are a match to TRBD1. The germline CDR1 and CDR2 sequences are LNHNV and YYDKDF (reference sequence). The junction had 4 bases not matched to a gene; V was cut back by 5 bases and J by 5 bases. The CDR3 is 14 residues long. CDR3 in amino acids: CATSPDRGRETQYF. In nucleotides, the CDR3 is TGTGCCACCAGCCCGGACAGGGGGCGGGAGACCCAGTACTTC.

The chain has TRBV9 and TRBJ2-5; TRBD2 aligns across 8 bases. Germline V gives CDR1 SGDLS, CDR2 YYNGEE. The CDR3 loop spans 15 amino acids. Trimming removed 4 bases from V and 7 bases from J; junction bases left unmatched: 12. CDR3 DNA sequence: TGTGCCAGCAGCTCCCCCGGACTAGCCGGGGGGACCCAGTACTTC. This translates into CASSSPGLAGGTQYF.

The V and J genes are TRBV6-1 and TRBJ2-7; D unresolved. The CDR3 is made up of 14 amino acids. Germline V lookup: CDR1 MNHNS, CDR2 SASEGT. The V end lost 1 base, the J end lost 6 bases, and 13 bases lay between the germline ends. CDR3 loop: CASSEGFAPSEQYF. The DNA of the CDR3 is TGTGCCAGCAGTGAAGGATTCGCGCCCTCCGAGCAGTACTTC.

This clone was seen only a few times. V usage is TRBV6-5 and J usage is TRBJ1-1; D unresolved. The germline V gene encodes CDR1 MNHEY and CDR2 SVGAGI. With 6 bases removed from V and 4 bases from J, the gap between germline ends came to 6 bases. This CDR3 comprises 11 residues. The chain's CDR3 is CASSGSTEAFF. The CDR3 bases are TGTGCCAGCAGCGGGAGCACTGAAGCTTTCTTT.

The chain uses TRBV10-3 and TRBJ1-1, with 7 positions matching TRBD1. This CDR3 is 14 amino acids long. Looked up from germline, CDR1 is ENHRY and CDR2 is SYGVKD. With 2 bases clipped from V and 11 bases from J, the junction kept 11 bases outside the gene matches. The CDR3 DNA reads as TGTGCCATCAGTGAGGCCTCAGGGGGAGTGAGGGCTTTCTTT. It encodes CAISEASGGVRAFF.

The V gene is TRBV5-1, the J gene TRBJ2-5; TRBD1 matches at 9 bases. Germline trimming cut 5 bases from V and 1 base from J; bases unmatched to any gene: 3. This CDR3 is built from 14 residues. Germline V gives CDR1 SGHRS, CDR2 YFSETQ. The CDR3 DNA is TGCGCCAGCAGAACAGGGGGCCCCCAAGAGACCCAGTACTTC. Amino acids: CASRTGGPQETQYF.

This chain connects TRBV2 to TRBJ1-5; D might be TRBD1 (5 bases). This CDR3 has 15 residues. Germline CDR1 and CDR2: SNHLY and FYNNEI. Trimming took 6 bases from V and 1 from J, leaving 13 bases between them. The CDR3, as DNA: TGTGCCAGCAGCGACCGACAGACGAGCAATCAGCCCCAGCATTTT. Its protein is CASSDRQTSNQPQHF. The full variable domain, its missing parts supplied by reference TRBV2 and TRBJ1-5, is EPEVTQTPSHQVTQMGQEVILRCVPISNHLYFYWYRQILGQKVEFLVSFYNNEISEKSEIFDDQFSVERPDGSNFTLKIRSTKLEDSAMYFCASSDRQTSNQPQHFGDGTRLSIL.

This clone was seen a handful of times. V usage is TRBV11-3 and J usage is TRBJ1-1; tentative D call: TRBD1 (6 bases). The CDR3 sequence is 16 residues long. From germline, CDR1 is SGHNT and CDR2 YENEEA. Trimming pared 0 bases from V and 2 bases from J, leaving 13 bases between. This CDR3 is CASSLDGRGGNTEAFF. The CDR3 DNA reads TGTGCCAGCAGCTTAGATGGTCGGGGGGGCAACACTGAAGCTTTCTTT.

This chain connects TRBV6-2 or TRBV6-3 to TRBJ2-3; TRBD2 agrees at 7 bases. This CDR3 is 13 amino acids long. The germline V gene has CDR1 MNHEY and CDR2 SVGEGT. The trim removed 2 bases at V and 4 bases at J, leaving 0 bases unmatched. CDR3 amino acids: CASSYREADTQYF. CDR3 coding DNA: TGTGCCAGCAGTTACCGGGAGGCAGATACGCAGTATTTT.

The V gene is TRBV4-2, the J gene TRBJ1-4; TRBD1 matches at 10 bases. The CDR3 runs 15 residues. V was clipped by 3 bases and J by 8 bases; unmatched bases: 6. Germline-derived CDR1 and CDR2 are LGHNA and YNFKEQ. CDR3 nucleotide sequence: TGTGCCAGCAGCCAGGGGGACAGGGGAGGCGAAAAACTGTTTTTT. This sequence encodes CASSQGDRGGEKLFF.

V usage is TRBV11-2 and J usage is TRBJ2-1; the match to TRBD2 covers 10 bases. V was pared by 1 base and J by 9 bases, with 6 bases of the junction left unmatched. The CDR3 consists of 15 residues. Germline V lookup: CDR1 SGHAT, CDR2 FQNNGV. CDR3 region: CASSLALAGVSEQFF. The CDR3 nucleotides are TGTGCCAGCAGCTTAGCGCTAGCGGGGGTAAGTGAGCAGTTCTTC.

The chain uses TRBV18 and TRBJ2-7; 8 nucleotides match TRBD1. Germline V gene data show CDR1 as KGHSH and CDR2 as LQKENI. The J segment lost 0 bases and the V segment lost 5 bases, leaving 3 bases of the junction unmatched. This CDR3 region has 14 residues. CDR3 in amino acids: CASSFQGASYEQYF. The CDR3 DNA reads TGTGCCAGCTCATTTCAGGGGGCCTCCTACGAGCAGTACTTC.

The chain joins TRBV5-1 to TRBJ1-1; the match to TRBD1 covers 10 bases. With V trimmed by 0 bases and J by 10 bases, 9 bases remained unmatched. CDR3 length: 15 amino acids. From germline, CDR1 is SGHRS and CDR2 YFSETQ. CDR3 sequence (DNA): TGCGCCAGCAGCTTGGGCCGTGACAGGGGGCAGGGAGCTTTCTTT. It translates to CASSLGRDRGQGAFF.